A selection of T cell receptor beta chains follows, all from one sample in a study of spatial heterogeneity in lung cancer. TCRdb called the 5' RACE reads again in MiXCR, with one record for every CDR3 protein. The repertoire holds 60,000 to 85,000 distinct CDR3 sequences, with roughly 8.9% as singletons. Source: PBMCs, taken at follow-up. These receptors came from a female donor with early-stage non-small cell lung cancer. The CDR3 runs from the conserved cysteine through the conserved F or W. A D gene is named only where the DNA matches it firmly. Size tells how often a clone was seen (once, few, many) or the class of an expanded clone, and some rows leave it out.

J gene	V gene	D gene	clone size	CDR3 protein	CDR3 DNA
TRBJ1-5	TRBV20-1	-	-	CSARSYSNQLQHF	TGCAGTGCTAGAAGCTATAGCAATCAGCTCCAGCATTTT
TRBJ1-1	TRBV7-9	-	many	CASSLAFGGIEAFF	TGTGCCAGCAGCTTAGCGTTCGGTGGGATAGAAGCTTTCTTT
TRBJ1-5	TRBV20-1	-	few	CSARKQVNQPQHF	TGCAGTGCTAGAAAACAGGTGAATCAGCCCCAGCATTTT
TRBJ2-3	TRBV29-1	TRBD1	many	CSAGQGSTDTQYF	TGCAGCGCGGGACAGGGGTCTACAGATACGCAGTATTTT
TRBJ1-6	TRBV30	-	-	CAWSDGANSPLHF	TGTGCCTGGAGTGACGGCGCAAATTCACCCCTCCACTTT
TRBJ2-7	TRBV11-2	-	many	CASSALRGSYEQYF	TGTGCCAGCAGCGCTCTCCGGGGGTCCTACGAGCAGTACTTC
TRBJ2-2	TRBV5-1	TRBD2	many	CASSPGLAVGELFF	TGCGCCAGCAGCCCGGGACTAGCTGTCGGGGAGCTGTTTTTT
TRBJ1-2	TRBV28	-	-	CASSSRDYGYTF	TGTGCCAGCAGTTCCAGGGATTATGGCTACACCTTC
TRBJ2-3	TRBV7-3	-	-	CASSFPGDTQYF	TGTGCCAGCAGCTTCCCTGGGGATACGCAGTATTTT
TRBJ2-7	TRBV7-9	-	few	CASSLGTRVDYEQYF	TGTGCCAGCAGCCTAGGTACCAGGGTGGACTACGAGCAGTACTTC